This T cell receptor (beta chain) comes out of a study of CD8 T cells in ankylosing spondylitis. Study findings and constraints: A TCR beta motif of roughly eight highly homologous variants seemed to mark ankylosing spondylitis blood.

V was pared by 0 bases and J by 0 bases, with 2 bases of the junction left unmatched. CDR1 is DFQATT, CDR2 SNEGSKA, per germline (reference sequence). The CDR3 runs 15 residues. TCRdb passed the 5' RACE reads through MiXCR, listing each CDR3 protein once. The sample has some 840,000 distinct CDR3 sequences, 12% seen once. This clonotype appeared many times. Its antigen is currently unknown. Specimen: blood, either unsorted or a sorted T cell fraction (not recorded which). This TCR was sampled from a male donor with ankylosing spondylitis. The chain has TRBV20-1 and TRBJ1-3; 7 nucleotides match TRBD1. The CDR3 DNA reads TGCAGTGCTAGAGAGAGGGGGCGCTCTGGAAACACCATATATTTT. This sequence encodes CSARERGRSGNTIYF.